This T cell receptor (beta chain) was obtained from a study of PD-L1 blockade in urothelial cancer. The ends were cut back, 7 bases at V and 5 bases at J, with 12 bases in the middle. The CDR3 has 13 residues. CDR1 and CDR2 (germline): SGHDT, YYEEEE. TCRdb's copy holds only in-frame clones and misses some; the assay was immunoSEQ multiplex PCR. The sample gives tens of thousands of clones, approximately 84% of which show up once; 9.6% is in the top ten. The sample consisted of PBMCs, taken around atezolizumab (anti-PD-L1) treatment. This clonotype was obtained from a man between 70 and 80 years old with urothelial cancer. The J gene is TRBJ1-4, the V gene TRBV5-6, with D unclear. CDR3 amino acids: CASGGRNNEKLFF. As DNA, the CDR3 is TGTGCCAGCGGCGGGCGGAACAATGAAAAACTGTTTTTT.